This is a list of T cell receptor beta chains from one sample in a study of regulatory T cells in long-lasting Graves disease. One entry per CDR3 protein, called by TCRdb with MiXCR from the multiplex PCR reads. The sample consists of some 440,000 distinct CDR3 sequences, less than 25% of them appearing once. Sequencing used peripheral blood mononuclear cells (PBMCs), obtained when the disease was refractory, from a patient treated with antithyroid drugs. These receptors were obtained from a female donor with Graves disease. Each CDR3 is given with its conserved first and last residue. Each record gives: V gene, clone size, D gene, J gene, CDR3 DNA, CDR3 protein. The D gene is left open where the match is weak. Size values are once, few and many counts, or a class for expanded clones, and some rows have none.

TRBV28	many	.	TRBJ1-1	TGTGCCAGCAGTGTCTGGGGATCGAACACTGAAGCTTTCTTT	CASSVWGSNTEAFF
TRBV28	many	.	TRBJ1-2	TGTGCCAGCAGTTTTCTACGAGAAGGCTACACCTTC	CASSFLREGYTF
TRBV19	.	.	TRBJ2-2	TGTGCCAGTAGTAACCCGGGAGAGGGCACCGGGGAGCTGTTTTTT	CASSNPGEGTGELFF
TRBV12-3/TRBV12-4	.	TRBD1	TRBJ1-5	TGTGCCAGCACCCAAGGGGGCTTGGGCAATCAGCCCCAGCATTTT	CASTQGGLGNQPQHF
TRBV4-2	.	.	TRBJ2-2	TGTGCCAGCAGCCAAGATCGAGTAGTGGGTGGCGGGGAGCTGTTTTTT	CASSQDRVVGGGELFF
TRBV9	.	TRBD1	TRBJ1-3	TGTGCCAGCAGCGGTCCAGGGGGCTCTGGAAACACCATATATTTT	CASSGPGGSGNTIYF
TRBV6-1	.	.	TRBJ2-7	TGTGCCAGCAGTGAATTAGTGAGAGAGCAGTACTTC	CASSELVREQYF
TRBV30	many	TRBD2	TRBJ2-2	TGTGCCTGGAGTGTGGCTAGCGGGAGCACCTACACCGGGGAGCTGTTTTTT	CAWSVASGSTYTGELFF
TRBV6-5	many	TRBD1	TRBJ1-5	TGTGCCAGCAGTTACCGACCGGGACAGGGCAATCAGCCCCAGCATTTT	CASSYRPGQGNQPQHF
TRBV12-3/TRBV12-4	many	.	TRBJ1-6	TGTGCCAGCAGCTCCGGGCTTAAGAATTCACCCCTCCACTTT	CASSSGLKNSPLHF
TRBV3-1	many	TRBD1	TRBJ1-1	TGTGCCAGCAGCGCGGGACAGGGGGGCTACACTGAAGCTTTCTTT	CASSAGQGGYTEAFF
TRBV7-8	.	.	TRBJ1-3	TGTGCCAGCAGCCCCATGGGGCGTCTCTCTGGAAACACCATATATTTT	CASSPMGRLSGNTIYF
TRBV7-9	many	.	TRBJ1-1	TGTGCCAGCGGTCAAGACAGGAGCTACACTGAAGCTTTCTTT	CASGQDRSYTEAFF
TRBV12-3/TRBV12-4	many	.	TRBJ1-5	TGTGCCAGCAGTTTAGCGGGCAGGGTTGGTCAGCCCCAGCATTTT	CASSLAGRVGQPQHF
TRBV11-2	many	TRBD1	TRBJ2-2	TGTGCCAGCAGCTTTCCGGGACAGGGGCCACAGGGGGAGCTGTTTTTT	CASSFPGQGPQGELFF
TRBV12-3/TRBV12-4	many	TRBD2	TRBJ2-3	TGTGCCAGCAGCCGAGGGCCTAGCGGCTACACAGATACGCAGTATTTT	CASSRGPSGYTDTQYF
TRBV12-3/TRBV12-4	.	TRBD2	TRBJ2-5	TGTGCCAGCAGTTTTTGGGGGCTAGCGGGAGTGGAGACCCAGTACTTC	CASSFWGLAGVETQYF
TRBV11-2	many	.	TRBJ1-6	TGTGCCAGCAGCTTAGAATCAGGGGATTCACCCCTCCACTTT	CASSLESGDSPLHF
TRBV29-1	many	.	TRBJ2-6	TGCAGTGTTTATTCGTCAAACCCTTTGGGGGCCAACGTCCTGACTTTC	CSVYSSNPLGANVLTF
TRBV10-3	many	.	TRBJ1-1	TGTGCCATCAGTGACCCCCCGGAGACTGAAGCTTTCTTT	CAISDPPETEAFF
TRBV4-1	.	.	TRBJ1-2	TGCGCCAGCAGCCAAGTAGCTAACTATGGCTACACCTTC	CASSQVANYGYTF
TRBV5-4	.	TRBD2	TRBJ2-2	TGTGCCAGCAGCTCAGGACTAGCGGGAGAGGCCGGGGAGCTGTTTTTT	CASSSGLAGEAGELFF
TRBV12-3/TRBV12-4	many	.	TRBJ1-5	TGTGCCAGCAGTCGTATTCGGGGGGCTGGGCAGCCCCAGCATTTT	CASSRIRGAGQPQHF
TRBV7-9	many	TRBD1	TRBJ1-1	TGTGCCAGCACCTCTGACAGGGAGGACACTGAAGCTTTCTTT	CASTSDREDTEAFF
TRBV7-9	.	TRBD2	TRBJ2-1	TGTGCCAGTAGGGAGGGGGGACTAGCGGCTCTCTACAATGAGCAGTTCTTC	CASREGGLAALYNEQFF
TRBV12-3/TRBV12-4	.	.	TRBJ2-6	TGTGCCAGCAGAAGAATACAGGGAGCTGGGGCCAACGTCCTGACTTTC	CASRRIQGAGANVLTF
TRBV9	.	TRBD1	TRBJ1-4	TGTGCCAGCAGCGCGGGACAGGAAGCAACTAATGAAAAACTGTTTTTT	CASSAGQEATNEKLFF
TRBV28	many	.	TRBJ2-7	TGTGCCAGCAGTCCGGGACACTCCTACGAGCAGTACTTC	CASSPGHSYEQYF
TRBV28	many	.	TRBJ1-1	TGTGCCAGCAGCCTCGCCATGGACTGGGCTTTCTTT	CASSLAMDWAFF
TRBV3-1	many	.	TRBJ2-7	TGTGCCAGCAGCCAAGATCCCAGGCGGGGCTACGAGCAGTACTTC	CASSQDPRRGYEQYF
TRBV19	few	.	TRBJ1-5	TGTGCCAGTAGCTTCGACAAAGGTTACAATCAGCCCCAGCATTTT	CASSFDKGYNQPQHF
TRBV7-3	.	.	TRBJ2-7	TGTGCCAGCAGCTTACCGCCTAAGGGAAACGAGCAGTACTTC	CASSLPPKGNEQYF
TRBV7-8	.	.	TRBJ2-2	TGTGCCAGCAGCCCCAAGGGTACCACCGGGGAGCTGTTTTTT	CASSPKGTTGELFF
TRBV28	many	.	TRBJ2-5	TGTGCCAGCAGTTTCAGAGAAATGAATAGACAAGAGACCCAGTACTTC	CASSFREMNRQETQYF
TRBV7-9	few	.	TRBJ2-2	TGTGCCAGCAGCTTAGGGTTCGGCAGCACCGGGGAGCTGTTTTTT	CASSLGFGSTGELFF
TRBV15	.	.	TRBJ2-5	TGTGCCACCAGCGGAGGACCTGGGTCCCAAGAGACCCAGTACTTC	CATSGGPGSQETQYF
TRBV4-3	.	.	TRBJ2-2	TGCGCCAGCAGCCAAGATAGGGGGGGTCAGATCCTTACCGGGGAGCTGTTTTTT	CASSQDRGGQILTGELFF
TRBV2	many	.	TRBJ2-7	TGTGCCAGCAGTGAAGCTCGGGGGACGGGACCAGGCGAGCAGTACTTC	CASSEARGTGPGEQYF
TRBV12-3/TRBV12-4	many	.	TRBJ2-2	TGTGCCAGCAGCCCTCTATGGACCGGGGAGCTGTTTTTT	CASSPLWTGELFF
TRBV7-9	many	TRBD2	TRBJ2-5	TGTGCCAGCAGCTTCGGGACTAGCGGACTTCAAGAGACCCAGTACTTC	CASSFGTSGLQETQYF
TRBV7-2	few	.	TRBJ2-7	TGTGCCAGCAGCTTAAATACGGGGGCGAGGACCTACGAGCAGTACTTC	CASSLNTGARTYEQYF
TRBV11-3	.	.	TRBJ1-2	TGTGCCAGCAGCTTAAACGACCCCGCGAAAATACGAAGGAGGAACTATGGCTACACCTTC	CASSLNDPAKIRRRNYGYTF
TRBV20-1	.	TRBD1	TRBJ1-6	TGCAGTGCCAATAGACCCGGGACAGGGTTCTCTTCACCCCTCCACTTT	CSANRPGTGFSSPLHF
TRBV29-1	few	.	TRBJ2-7	TGCAGCGTTGTGGAGGGTTCCCTCGAGCAGTACTTC	CSVVEGSLEQYF
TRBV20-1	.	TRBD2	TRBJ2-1	TGCAGTGCTCCCTCCGGGACTAGCGGGTCCAATGAGCAGTTCTTC	CSAPSGTSGSNEQFF
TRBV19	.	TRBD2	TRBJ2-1	TGTGCCAGTTGTACTGGGCCGGGGGGTGAGCAGTTCTTC	CASCTGPGGEQFF
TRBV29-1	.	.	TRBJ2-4	TGCAGCGTTGAAGATCTTCCGGACAGCTACCCCGAGGGGAGTTTAGCCAAAAACATTCAGTACTTC	CSVEDLPDSYPEGSLAKNIQYF
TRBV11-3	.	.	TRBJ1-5	TGTGCCAGCAGCCAAGTGACTCAGGGTAGTCGCAATCAGCCCCAGCATTTT	CASSQVTQGSRNQPQHF
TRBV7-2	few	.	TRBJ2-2	TGTGCCAGCAGCCCCCACACAACCGGGGAGCTGTTTTTT	CASSPHTTGELFF
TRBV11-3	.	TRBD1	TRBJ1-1	TGTGCCAGCAGCAGGACAGGCGGAGGTGGGACTGAAGCTTTCTTT	CASSRTGGGGTEAFF